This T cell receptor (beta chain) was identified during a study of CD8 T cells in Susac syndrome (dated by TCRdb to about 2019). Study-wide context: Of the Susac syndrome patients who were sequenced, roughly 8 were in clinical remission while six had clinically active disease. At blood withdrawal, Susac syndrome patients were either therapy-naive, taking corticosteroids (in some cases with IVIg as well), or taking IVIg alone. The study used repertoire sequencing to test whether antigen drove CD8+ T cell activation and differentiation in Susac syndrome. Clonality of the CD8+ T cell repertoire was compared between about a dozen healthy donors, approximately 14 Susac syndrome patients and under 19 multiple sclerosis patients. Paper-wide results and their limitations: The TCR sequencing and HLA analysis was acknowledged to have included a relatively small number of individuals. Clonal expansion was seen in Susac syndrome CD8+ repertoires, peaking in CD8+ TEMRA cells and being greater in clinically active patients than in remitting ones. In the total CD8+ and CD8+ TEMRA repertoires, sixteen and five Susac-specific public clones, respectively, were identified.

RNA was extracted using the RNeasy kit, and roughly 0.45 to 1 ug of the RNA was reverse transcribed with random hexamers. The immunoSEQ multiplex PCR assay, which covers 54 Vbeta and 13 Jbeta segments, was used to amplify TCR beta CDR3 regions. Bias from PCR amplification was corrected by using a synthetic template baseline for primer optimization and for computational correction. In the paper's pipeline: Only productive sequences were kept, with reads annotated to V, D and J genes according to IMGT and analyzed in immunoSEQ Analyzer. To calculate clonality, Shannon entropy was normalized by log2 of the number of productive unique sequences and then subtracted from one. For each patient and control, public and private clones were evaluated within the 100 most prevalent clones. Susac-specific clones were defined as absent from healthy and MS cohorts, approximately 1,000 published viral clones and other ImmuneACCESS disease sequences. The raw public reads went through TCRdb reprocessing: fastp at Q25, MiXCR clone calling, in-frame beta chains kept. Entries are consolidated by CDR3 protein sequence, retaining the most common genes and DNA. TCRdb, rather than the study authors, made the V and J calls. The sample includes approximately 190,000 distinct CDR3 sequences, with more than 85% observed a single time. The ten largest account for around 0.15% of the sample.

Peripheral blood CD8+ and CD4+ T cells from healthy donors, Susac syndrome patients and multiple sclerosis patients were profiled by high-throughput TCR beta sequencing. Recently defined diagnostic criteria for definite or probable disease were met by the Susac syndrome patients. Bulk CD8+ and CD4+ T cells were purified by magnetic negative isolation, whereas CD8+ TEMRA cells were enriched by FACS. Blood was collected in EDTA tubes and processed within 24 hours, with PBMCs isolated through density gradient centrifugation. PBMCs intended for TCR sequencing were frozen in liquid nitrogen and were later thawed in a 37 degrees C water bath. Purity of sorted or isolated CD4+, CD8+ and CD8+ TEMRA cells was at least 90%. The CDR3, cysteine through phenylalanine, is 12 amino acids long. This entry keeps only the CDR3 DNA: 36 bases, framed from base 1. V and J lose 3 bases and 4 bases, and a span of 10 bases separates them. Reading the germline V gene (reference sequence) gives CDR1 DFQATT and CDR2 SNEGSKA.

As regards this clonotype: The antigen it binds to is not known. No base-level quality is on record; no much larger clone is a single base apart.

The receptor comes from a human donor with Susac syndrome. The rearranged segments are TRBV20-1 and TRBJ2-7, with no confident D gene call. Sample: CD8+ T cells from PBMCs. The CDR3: CSARLPGYEQYF. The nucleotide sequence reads TGCAGTGCTAGGCTGCCGGGTTACGAGCAGTACTTC.